Following are 10 T cell receptor beta chains from one sample sequenced in a study of cytomegalovirus exposure and HLA in healthy donors. Amplification used 60 Vbeta primers and 13 Jbeta primers. Using immunoSEQ multiplex PCR, the repertoire was profiled, and TCRdb retains in-frame clones only, with some absent. The sample carries fewer than 110,000 clones, over 70% recorded once. The material sequenced was PBMCs. The receptors here all came from a man aged 45-65 years in good health and CMV-seronegative.

The chain combines TRBV14 with TRBJ2-5; 10 positions match TRBD2. Germline loops: CDR1 SGHDN, CDR2 FVKESK. There are 15 residues in the CDR3. The J segment lost 4 bases and the V segment lost 1 base, leaving 3 bases of the junction unmatched. CDR3 sequence reads: CASSQATSGLETQYF. The CDR3 coding sequence is TGTGCCAGCAGCCAAGCGACTAGCGGGCTAGAGACCCAGTACTTC.

Worth noting for this clone: Other nucleotide sequences in the sample specify the same CDR3. The chain employs TRBV19 and TRBJ1-1; D might be TRBD1 (6 bases). The V gene's germline CDR1 is LNHDA and CDR2 SQIVND (reference sequence). The CDR3 runs 13 residues. V lost 5 bases and J 2 bases, leaving 9 bases between the germline ends. CDR3 DNA: TGTGCCAGTAGTCGGACAGAAAACACTGAAGCTTTCTTT. Amino acids: CASSRTENTEAFF.

The rearrangement links TRBV6-5 to TRBJ1-2; 7 positions match TRBD1. With V trimmed by 5 bases and J by 6 bases, 12 bases remained unmatched. The length of the CDR3 is 15 residues. The V gene's germline CDR1 is MNHEY and CDR2 SVGAGI. The CDR3 region is CASSRTGEARNGYTF. CDR3 DNA sequence: TGTGCCAGCAGTAGAACAGGGGAGGCAAGGAATGGCTACACCTTC.

The CDR3 protein is CAISELAGGQKRSDTQYF. DNA for the CDR3: TGTGCCATCAGTGAGTTAGCGGGGGGACAGAAACGTTCAGATACGCAGTATTTT. This rearrangement joins TRBV10-3 to TRBJ2-3; TRBD2 matches 10 bases. The CDR3 is 18 residues long. The germline CDR1 and CDR2 sequences are ENHRY and SYGVKD. The ends lost 1 base at V and 4 bases at J; junction bases unmatched: 11.

The CDR3 DNA is TGTGCCAGTAGTATTCAAAGGGGAGGAGGCTATGGCTACACCTTC. Amino acid sequence: CASSIQRGGGYGYTF. The genes are TRBV19 and TRBJ1-2, with D perhaps matching TRBD1 (5 bases). V dropped 3 bases and J dropped 4 bases, with 15 bases sitting between them. Per germline, CDR1 LNHDA and CDR2 SQIVND (reference sequence). The CDR3 contains 15 residues.

This chain uses TRBV5-6 with TRBJ2-1; weak D call: TRBD1 (5 bases). This CDR3 has 14 amino acids. V lost 1 base and J lost 7, with 12 bases in between. The V gene's germline CDR1 is SGHDT and CDR2 YYEEEE. This chain's CDR3 is CASSLWAGQNEQFF. For the CDR3, the DNA is TGTGCCAGCAGCTTGTGGGCAGGGCAAAATGAGCAGTTCTTC.

The V and J genes are TRBV2 and TRBJ1-1, with 8 bases lining up with TRBD1. CDR3 length: 13 residues. Germline lookup yields CDR1 SNHLY and CDR2 FYNNEI. The V and J ends lost 10 bases and 3 bases, in that order; junction bases with no gene match: 7. The CDR3 region is CATTQGADTEAFF. CDR3 nucleotide sequence: TGTGCCACCACCCAGGGGGCAGACACTGAAGCTTTCTTT.

The chain uses TRBV2 and TRBJ1-2; D is undetermined. Trimming removed 4 bases from V and 6 bases from J, with 9 bases in between. Germline loops: CDR1 SNHLY, CDR2 FYNNEI. This CDR3 comprises 12 residues. CDR3 nucleotide sequence: TGTGCCAGCAGTGGGCGGGGAGATGGCTACACCTTC. It yields the protein CASSGRGDGYTF.

This chain uses TRBV30 with TRBJ1-5, with D possibly matching TRBD1 (6 bases). Trimming took 4 bases from V and 7 from J, leaving 17 bases between them. The CDR3 consists of 14 residues. Germline lookup yields CDR1 GTSNPN and CDR2 SVGIG (reference sequence). The CDR3 DNA reads as TGTGCCTGGACCAAAAGGGGGACGGGGCAGCCCCAGCATTTT. It encodes CAWTKRGTGQPQHF.

V gene TRBV25-1 combines with J gene TRBJ2-7; 8 bases line up with TRBD1. Germline lookup yields CDR1 MGHDK and CDR2 SYGVNS. The CDR3 consists of 14 residues. Unmatched junction bases numbered 5, after V lost 5 bases and J lost 2 bases. CDR3: CASSPGTGPYEQYF. Written as DNA, the CDR3 is TGTGCCAGCAGTCCCGGGACAGGTCCCTACGAGCAGTACTTC.